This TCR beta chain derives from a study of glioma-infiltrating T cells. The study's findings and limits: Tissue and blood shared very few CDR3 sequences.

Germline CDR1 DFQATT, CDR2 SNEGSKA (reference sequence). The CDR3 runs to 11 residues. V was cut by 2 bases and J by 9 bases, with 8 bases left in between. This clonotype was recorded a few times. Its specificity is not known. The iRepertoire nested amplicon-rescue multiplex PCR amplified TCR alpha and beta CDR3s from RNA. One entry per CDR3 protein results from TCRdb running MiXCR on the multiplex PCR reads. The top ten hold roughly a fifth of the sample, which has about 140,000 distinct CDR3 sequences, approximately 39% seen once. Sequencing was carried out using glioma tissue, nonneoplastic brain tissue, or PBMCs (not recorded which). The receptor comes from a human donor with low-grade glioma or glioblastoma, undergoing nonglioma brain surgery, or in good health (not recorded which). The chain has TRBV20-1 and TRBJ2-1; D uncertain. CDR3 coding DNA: TGCAGTGCTAGAACTACAATTGAGCAGTTCTTC. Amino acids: CSARTTIEQFF.